These T cell receptor beta chains were read from a single sample in a study of T cell repertoires in cytomegalovirus infection. TCRdb re-derived calls from the reads in MiXCR, one entry per CDR3 protein. The sample comprises 200,000 or so distinct CDR3 sequences, 28% of which are singletons, and just over 30% rests with the top ten. The sequenced sample was PBMCs. The source of these receptors is a human donor in good health (CMV status not recorded). Some clones in this sample may be carry-over from other donors' samples. Each CDR3 is given with its conserved first and last residue. The D gene is left open where the match is weak. Expanded clones are given a class, and other clones once, few, many or no size at all.

few	TRBV19	TRBJ1-1	TRBD1	TGTGCCAGTAGCTTGGACAGGGCCACTGAAGCTTTCTTT	CASSLDRATEAFF
-	TRBV4-3	TRBJ2-1	-	TGCGCCAGCAGCCAAGATTGGGGGCAGCCGAACAATGAGCAGTTCTTC	CASSQDWGQPNNEQFF
few	TRBV6-1	TRBJ1-2	TRBD1	TGTGCCAGCAGAGGAGGACAGGGGGAATACTTAAACTATGGCTACACCTTC	CASRGGQGEYLNYGYTF
few	TRBV5-1	TRBJ1-1	TRBD1	TGCGCCAGCACTCCCAGGGGGATCGAGGTGGACACTGAAGCTTTCTTT	CASTPRGIEVDTEAFF
many	TRBV7-2	TRBJ2-1	-	TGTGCCAGCAGCCCTAGGAGCTCCTACAATGAGCAGTTCTTC	CASSPRSSYNEQFF
many	TRBV7-2	TRBJ1-6	-	TGTGCCAGCAGCTCCCTGGGGAATTCACCCCTCCACTTT	CASSSLGNSPLHF
-	TRBV6-5	TRBJ1-6	TRBD1	TGTGCCAGCAGTCCCTGGGACAGAAAAAATTCACCCCTCCACTTT	CASSPWDRKNSPLHF
-	TRBV4-1	TRBJ1-6	-	TGCGCCAGCAGCCAAGATCGGATGGTCCTGAGCTCCTATAATTCACCCCTCCACTTT	CASSQDRMVLSSYNSPLHF
few	TRBV11-2	TRBJ2-5	-	TGTGCCAGCAGCTTAGTAGGGGGGTTCGGAGAGACCCAGTACTTC	CASSLVGGFGETQYF
few	TRBV7-2	TRBJ1-4	-	TGTGCCAGCAGCTTAGCAACTAATGAAAAACTGTTTTTT	CASSLATNEKLFF
many	TRBV7-2	TRBJ2-5	-	TGTGCCAGCAGTCCTAGGGGGTTAGAGACCCAGTACTTC	CASSPRGLETQYF
many	TRBV2	TRBJ1-6	TRBD1	TGTGCCAGCAGTGAAGGGACAGGGCCCCTCCACTTT	CASSEGTGPLHF
few	TRBV7-9	TRBJ2-2	-	TGTGCCAGCAGCTTAGCCTCCGGAGGAGTGAACACCGGGGAGCTGTTTTTT	CASSLASGGVNTGELFF
few	TRBV11-3	TRBJ2-3	-	TGTGCCAGCAGCTTAGATTCGGGACCCCACACAGATACGCAGTATTTT	CASSLDSGPHTDTQYF
few	TRBV29-1	TRBJ1-2	-	TGCAGCCCCCTGCCTGGGCAGGACTATGGCTACACCTTC	CSPLPGQDYGYTF
few	TRBV11-1	TRBJ2-7	TRBD2	TGTGCCAGCAGCCCGGGACTAGCGGATTACTACGAGCAGTACTTC	CASSPGLADYYEQYF
few	TRBV7-2	TRBJ1-3	-	TGTGCCAGCAGCAGCCCCCGTGGGGCTGGAAACACCATATATTTT	CASSSPRGAGNTIYF
-	TRBV3-1	TRBJ1-2	-	TGTGCCAGCAGCCAGGGGCCGAGAAGCTACACCTTC	CASSQGPRSYTF
few	TRBV5-1	TRBJ2-1	-	TGCGCCAGCAGCTTGGCCTTCGGGCTTCACAATGAGCAGTTCTTC	CASSLAFGLHNEQFF
few	TRBV7-8	TRBJ1-5	TRBD1	TGTGCCAGCAGCTACTCCGGGACAGGGGGGAAGCCCCAGCATTTT	CASSYSGTGGKPQHF
-	TRBV7-9	TRBJ1-1	-	TGTGCCAGCAGCAGAGGGACGCCTGAAGCTTTCTTT	CASSRGTPEAFF
few	TRBV5-6	TRBJ2-5	TRBD1	TGTGCCAGCAGCTCTCGACAGGGGGAGACCCAGTACTTC	CASSSRQGETQYF
-	TRBV4-1	TRBJ1-2	TRBD1	TGTGCCAGCAGCCGACCAGGGGGCGAGGACTATGGCTACACCTTC	CASSRPGGEDYGYTF
-	TRBV30	TRBJ1-1	-	TGTGCCTTTCATCAGGGCGCATCCGCTTTCTTT	CAFHQGASAFF
-	TRBV27	TRBJ2-7	-	TGTGCCAGCGGAACTATGGACAGTCTAGGCGACGAGCAGTACTTC	CASGTMDSLGDEQYF
few	TRBV7-2	TRBJ2-2	-	TGTGCCAGCAGCTTAAACGGACTCCGTAACACCGGGGAGCTGTTTTTT	CASSLNGLRNTGELFF
many	TRBV7-2	TRBJ2-5	-	TGTGCCAGCAGCTTAGATTTAAGTAGCACCCAGTACTTC	CASSLDLSSTQYF
many	TRBV12-3/TRBV12-4	TRBJ2-5	-	TGTGCCAGCAGTTTAGGGTTGGGTCTAGAGGGCGGACAAGAGACCCAGTACTTC	CASSLGLGLEGGQETQYF
-	TRBV5-6	TRBJ1-2	-	TGTGCCAGCAGCTTCCGTGGTTATGGCTACACCTTC	CASSFRGYGYTF
-	TRBV2	TRBJ1-1	TRBD1	TGTGCCATCCCTGGTGGGAGGGGGCTGGGTAGTGACACTGAAGCTTTCTTT	CAIPGGRGLGSDTEAFF
few	TRBV4-3	TRBJ1-1	-	TGCGCCAGCAGCCAGGGGGGGCTTAGTGAAGCTTTCTTT	CASSQGGLSEAFF
many	TRBV7-3	TRBJ2-1	-	TGTGCCAGCAGCTTAACCGGGGGCGGAATGAATGAGCAGTTCTTC	CASSLTGGGMNEQFF
many	TRBV6-1	TRBJ2-2	TRBD2	TGTGCCAGCAGTGAAAGCGGGGACACCGGGGAGCTGTTTTTT	CASSESGDTGELFF
few	TRBV15	TRBJ1-5	-	TGTGCCACCAGCAGGGACAGAAGCAATCAGCCCCAGCATTTT	CATSRDRSNQPQHF
few	TRBV2	TRBJ2-3	-	TGTGCCAGCAGTGAAGCGGGAGATACGCAGTATTTT	CASSEAGDTQYF
many	TRBV11-3	TRBJ2-1	-	TGTGCCAGCAGCTTAGATCCGGGGGCGGGTGAGCAGTTCTTC	CASSLDPGAGEQFF
few	TRBV29-1	TRBJ2-7	TRBD1	TGCAGCGTTTCCGGACAGGCAGGAAACGAGCAGTACTTC	CSVSGQAGNEQYF